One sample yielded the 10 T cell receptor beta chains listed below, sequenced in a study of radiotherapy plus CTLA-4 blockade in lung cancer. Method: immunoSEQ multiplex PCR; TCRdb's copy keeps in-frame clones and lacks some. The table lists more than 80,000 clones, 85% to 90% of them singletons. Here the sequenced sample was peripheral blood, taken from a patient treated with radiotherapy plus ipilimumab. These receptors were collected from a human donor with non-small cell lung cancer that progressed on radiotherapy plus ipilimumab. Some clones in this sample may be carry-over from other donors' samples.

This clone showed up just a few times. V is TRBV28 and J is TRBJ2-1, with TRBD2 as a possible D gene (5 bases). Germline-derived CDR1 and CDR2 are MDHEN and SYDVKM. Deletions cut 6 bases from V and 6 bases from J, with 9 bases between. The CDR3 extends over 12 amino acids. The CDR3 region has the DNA TGTGCCAGCAGGGAGAGCGGCAATGAGCAGTTCTTC. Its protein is CASRESGNEQFF.

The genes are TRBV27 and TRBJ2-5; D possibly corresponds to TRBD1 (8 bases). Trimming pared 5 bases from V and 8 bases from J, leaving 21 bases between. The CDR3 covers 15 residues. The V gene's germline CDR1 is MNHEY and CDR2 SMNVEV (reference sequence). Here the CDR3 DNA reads TGTGCCAGCAGTCCGAGGGACAGGCAGCGGGGAACCCAGTACTTC. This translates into CASSPRDRQRGTQYF.

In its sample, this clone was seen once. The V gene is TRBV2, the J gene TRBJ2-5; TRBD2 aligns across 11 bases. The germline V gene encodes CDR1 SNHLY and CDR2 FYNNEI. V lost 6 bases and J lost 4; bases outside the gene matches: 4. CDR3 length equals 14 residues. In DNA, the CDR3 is TGTGCCAGCAGAGATACTAGCGGGGGAGAGACCCAGTACTTC. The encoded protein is CASRDTSGGETQYF.

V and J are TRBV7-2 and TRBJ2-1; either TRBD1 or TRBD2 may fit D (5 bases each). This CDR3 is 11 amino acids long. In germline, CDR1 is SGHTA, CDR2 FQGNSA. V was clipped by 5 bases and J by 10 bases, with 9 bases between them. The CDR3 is CASSPWGEQFF. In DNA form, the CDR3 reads TGTGCCAGCAGCCCATGGGGGGAGCAGTTCTTC. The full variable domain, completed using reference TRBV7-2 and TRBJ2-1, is GAGVSQSPSNKVTEKGKDVELRCDPISGHTALYWYRQSLGQGLEFLIYFQGNSAPDKSGLPSDRFSAERTGGSVSTLTIQRTQQEDSAVYLCASSPWGEQFFGPGTRLTVL.

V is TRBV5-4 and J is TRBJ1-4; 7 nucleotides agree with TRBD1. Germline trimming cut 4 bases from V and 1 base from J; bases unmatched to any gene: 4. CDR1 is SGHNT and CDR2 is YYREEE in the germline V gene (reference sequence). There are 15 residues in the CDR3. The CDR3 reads CASSEWDRTNEKLFF. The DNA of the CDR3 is TGTGCCAGCAGCGAATGGGACAGAACTAATGAAAAACTGTTTTTT.

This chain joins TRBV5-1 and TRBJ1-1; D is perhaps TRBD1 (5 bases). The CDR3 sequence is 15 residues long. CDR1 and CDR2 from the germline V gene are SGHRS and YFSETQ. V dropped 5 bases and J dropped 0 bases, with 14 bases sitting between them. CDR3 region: CASSLSAGMNTEAFF. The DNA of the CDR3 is TGCGCCAGCAGTCTGTCGGCAGGGATGAACACTGAAGCTTTCTTT. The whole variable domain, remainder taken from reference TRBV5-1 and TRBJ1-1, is KAGVTQTPRYLIKTRGQQVTLSCSPISGHRSVSWYQQTPGQGLQFLFEYFSETQRNKGNFPGRFSGRQFSNSRSEMNVSTLELGDSALYLCASSLSAGMNTEAFFGQGTRLTVV.

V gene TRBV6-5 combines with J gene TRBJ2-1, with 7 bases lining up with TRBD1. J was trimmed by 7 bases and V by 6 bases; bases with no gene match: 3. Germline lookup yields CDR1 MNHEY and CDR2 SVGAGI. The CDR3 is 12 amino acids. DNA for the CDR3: TGTGCCAGCAGCAAGGGACAGAATGAGCAGTTCTTC. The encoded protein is CASSKGQNEQFF.

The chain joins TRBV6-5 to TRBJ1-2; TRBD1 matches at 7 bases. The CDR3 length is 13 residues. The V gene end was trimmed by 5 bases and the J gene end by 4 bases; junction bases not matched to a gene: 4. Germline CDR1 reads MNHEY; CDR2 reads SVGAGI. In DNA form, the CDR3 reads TGTGCCAGCAGTAGGACAGGATTCTATGGCTACACCTTC. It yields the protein CASSRTGFYGYTF.

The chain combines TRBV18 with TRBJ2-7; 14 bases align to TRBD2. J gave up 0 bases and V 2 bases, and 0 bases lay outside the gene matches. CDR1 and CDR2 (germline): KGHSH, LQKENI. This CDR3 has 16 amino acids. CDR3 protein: CASSPGLAGGSYEQYF. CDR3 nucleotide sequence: TGTGCCAGCTCACCAGGACTAGCGGGGGGCTCCTACGAGCAGTACTTC.

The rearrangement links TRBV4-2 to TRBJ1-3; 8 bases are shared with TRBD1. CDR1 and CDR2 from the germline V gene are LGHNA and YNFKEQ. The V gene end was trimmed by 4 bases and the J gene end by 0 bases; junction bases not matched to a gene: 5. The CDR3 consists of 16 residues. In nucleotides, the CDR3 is TGTGCCAGCAGCCGTATACAGGGGGGCTCTGGAAACACCATATATTTT. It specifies CASSRIQGGSGNTIYF.